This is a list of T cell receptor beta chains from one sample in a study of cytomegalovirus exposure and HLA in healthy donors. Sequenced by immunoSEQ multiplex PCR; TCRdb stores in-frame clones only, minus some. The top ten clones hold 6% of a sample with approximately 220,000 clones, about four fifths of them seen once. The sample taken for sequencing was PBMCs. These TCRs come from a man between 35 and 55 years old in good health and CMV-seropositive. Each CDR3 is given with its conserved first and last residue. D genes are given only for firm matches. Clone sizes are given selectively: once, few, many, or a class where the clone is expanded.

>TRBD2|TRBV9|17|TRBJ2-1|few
TGTGCCAGCAGCTGGGCGGCTAGCGGGAGCCCCCCTCCTGAGCAGTTCTTC
CASSWAASGSPPPEQFF
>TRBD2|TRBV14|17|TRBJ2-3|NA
TGTGCCAGCAGCCAAGAGTTTGGGCTAGCGGGATGGGATACGCAGTATTTT
CASSQEFGLAGWDTQYF
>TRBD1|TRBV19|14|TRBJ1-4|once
TGTGCCAGTAGCTGGACAGGGGGGCGTGAAAAACTGTTTTTT
CASSWTGGREKLFF
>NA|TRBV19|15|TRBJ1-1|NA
TGTGCCAGTGAGGACAGCCGGGTTTCAAACACTGAAGCTTTCTTT
CASEDSRVSNTEAFF
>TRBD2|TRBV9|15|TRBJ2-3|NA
TGTGCCAGCAGCGCTATAGCGGGAGGCACAGATACGCAGTATTTT
CASSAIAGGTDTQYF
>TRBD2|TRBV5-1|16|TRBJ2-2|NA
TGCGCCAGCAGCCCAGCTAGCGGCACGAACACCGGGGAGCTGTTTTTT
CASSPASGTNTGELFF
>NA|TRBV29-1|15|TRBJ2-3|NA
TGCAGCGTTGAAGAAAGCGGGTGGGGCACAGATACGCAGTATTTT
CSVEESGWGTDTQYF
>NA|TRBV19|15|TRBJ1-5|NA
TGTGCCAGTAGTATGTGGGGGGGAGGGCATCAGCCCCAGCATTTT
CASSMWGGGHQPQHF
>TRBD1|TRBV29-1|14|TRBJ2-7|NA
TGCAGCGTCGTCCGGGACAGGAACCCCTACGAGCAGTACTTC
CSVVRDRNPYEQYF
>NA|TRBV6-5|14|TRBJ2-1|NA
TGTGCCAGCAGTGCTCTTAGCTCCTACAATGAGCAGTTCTTC
CASSALSSYNEQFF
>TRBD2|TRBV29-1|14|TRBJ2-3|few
TGCAGCGTGACCGGACTAGCGGGAGGGATCACGCAGTATTTT
CSVTGLAGGITQYF
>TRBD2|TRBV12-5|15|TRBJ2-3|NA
TGTGCTAGTGCCCTTTGGGGGGGGGTCACAGATACGCAGTATTTT
CASALWGGVTDTQYF
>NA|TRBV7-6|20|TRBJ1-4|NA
TGTGCCAGCAGCCGAACCCCGGGACTCAACAGAAGGGCAACTAATGAAAAACTGTTTTTT
CASSRTPGLNRRATNEKLFF
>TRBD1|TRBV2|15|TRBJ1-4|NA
TGTGCCAGCAGCACAGGGGTGGGAACTAATGAAAAACTGTTTTTT
CASSTGVGTNEKLFF
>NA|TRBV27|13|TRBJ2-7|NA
TGTGCCAGCAGTTTCAACGGGGGCTACGAGCAGTACTTC
CASSFNGGYEQYF
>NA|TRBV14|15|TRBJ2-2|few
TGTGCCAGCAGCCAAACCAGGAAGAACACCGGGGAGCTGTTTTTT
CASSQTRKNTGELFF
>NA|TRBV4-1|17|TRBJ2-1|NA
TGCGCCAGCAGCCAAGATCTAGAGCAGAGCTCCTACAATGAGCAGTTCTTC
CASSQDLEQSSYNEQFF
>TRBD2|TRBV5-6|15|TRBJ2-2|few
TGTGCCAGCAGCCCCAGCGGGAGGGTTACCGGGGAGCTGTTTTTT
CASSPSGRVTGELFF
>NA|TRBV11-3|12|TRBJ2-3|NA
TGTGCCAGCAGCTATGGCCCAGATACGCAGTATTTT
CASSYGPDTQYF
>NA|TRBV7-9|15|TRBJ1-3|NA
TGTGCCAGCAGCCCTGCAGGGAACTCTGGAAACACCATATATTTT
CASSPAGNSGNTIYF
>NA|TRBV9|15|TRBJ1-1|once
TGTGCCAGCAGCGTAGGGGGAGGGGGGGACACTGAAGCTTTCTTT
CASSVGGGGDTEAFF
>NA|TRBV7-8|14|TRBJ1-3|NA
TGTGCCAGCAGCTTAGTCGCCGGGGGAAACACCATATATTTT
CASSLVAGGNTIYF
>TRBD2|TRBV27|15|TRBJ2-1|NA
TGTGCCAGCAGAGGGAGCGGGAGTTTGTACAATGAGCAGTTCTTC
CASRGSGSLYNEQFF
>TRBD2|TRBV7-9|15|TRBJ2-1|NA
TGTGCCAGCAGCTTCGGACTAGCCAACCACAATGAGCAGTTCTTC
CASSFGLANHNEQFF
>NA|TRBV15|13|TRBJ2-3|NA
TGTGCCACCAGCAGGACAGGCACAGATACGCAGTATTTT
CATSRTGTDTQYF
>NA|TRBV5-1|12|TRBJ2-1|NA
TGCGCCAGCAGCTTGGTCAGCAATGAGCAGTTCTTC
CASSLVSNEQFF
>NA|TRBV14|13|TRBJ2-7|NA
TGTGCCAGCAGCCAAGAAACAGGGCACGAGCAGTACTTC
CASSQETGHEQYF
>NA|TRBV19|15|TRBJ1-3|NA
TGTGCCAGTAGTTCCCGGGGAGCCTCTGGAAACACCATATATTTT
CASSSRGASGNTIYF
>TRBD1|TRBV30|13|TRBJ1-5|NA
TGTGCCTGGAACAGGGGAAGCAATCAGCCCCAGCATTTT
CAWNRGSNQPQHF
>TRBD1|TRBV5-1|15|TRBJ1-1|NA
TGCGCCAGCAGCCCGGGACAGCCAATGAACACTGAAGCTTTCTTT
CASSPGQPMNTEAFF
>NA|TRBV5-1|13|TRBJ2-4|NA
TGCGCCAGCAGTCGGGGTAGCATGAACATTCAGTACTTC
CASSRGSMNIQYF
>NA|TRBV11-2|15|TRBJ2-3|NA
TGTGCCAGCAGCTTAAACACCCTTCGCACAGATACGCAGTATTTT
CASSLNTLRTDTQYF
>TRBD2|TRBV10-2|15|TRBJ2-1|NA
TGCGCCAGCAGTGATGCGGGAGGGTCCTACAATGAGCAGTTCTTC
CASSDAGGSYNEQFF